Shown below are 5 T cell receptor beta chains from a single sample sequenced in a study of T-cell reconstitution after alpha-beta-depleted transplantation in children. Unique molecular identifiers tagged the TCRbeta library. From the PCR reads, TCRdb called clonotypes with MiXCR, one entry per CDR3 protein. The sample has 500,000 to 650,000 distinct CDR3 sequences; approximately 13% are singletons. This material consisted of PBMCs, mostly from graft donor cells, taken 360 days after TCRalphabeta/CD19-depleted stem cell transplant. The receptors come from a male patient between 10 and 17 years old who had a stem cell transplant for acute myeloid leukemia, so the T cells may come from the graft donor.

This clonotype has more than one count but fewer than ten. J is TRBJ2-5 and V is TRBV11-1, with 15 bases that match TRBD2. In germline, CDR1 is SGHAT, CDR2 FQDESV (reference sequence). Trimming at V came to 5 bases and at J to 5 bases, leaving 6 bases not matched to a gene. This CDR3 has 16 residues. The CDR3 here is CASSDSGTSGRETQYF. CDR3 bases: TGTGCCAGCAGCGACTCCGGGACTAGCGGGAGGGAGACCCAGTACTTC.

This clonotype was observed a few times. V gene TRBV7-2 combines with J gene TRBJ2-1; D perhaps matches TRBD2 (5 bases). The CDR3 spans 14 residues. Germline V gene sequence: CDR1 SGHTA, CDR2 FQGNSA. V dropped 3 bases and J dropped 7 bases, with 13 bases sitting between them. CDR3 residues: CASSFDYRRNEQFF. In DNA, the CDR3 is TGTGCCAGCAGCTTCGATTATAGGAGGAATGAGCAGTTCTTC.

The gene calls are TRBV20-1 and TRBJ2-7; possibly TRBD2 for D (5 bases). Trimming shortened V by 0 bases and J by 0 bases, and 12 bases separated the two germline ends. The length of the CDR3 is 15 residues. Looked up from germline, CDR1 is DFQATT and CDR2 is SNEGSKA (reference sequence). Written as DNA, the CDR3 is TGCAGTGCTAGAGATCGCGAGGGTGGCTCCTACGAGCAGTACTTC. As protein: CSARDREGGSYEQYF.

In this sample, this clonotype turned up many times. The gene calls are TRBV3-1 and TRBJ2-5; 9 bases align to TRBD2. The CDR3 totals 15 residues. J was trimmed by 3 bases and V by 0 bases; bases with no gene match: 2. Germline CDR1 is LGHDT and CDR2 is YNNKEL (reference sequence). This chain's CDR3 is CASSQDLAGKETQYF. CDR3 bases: TGTGCCAGCAGCCAAGATCTAGCGGGAAAAGAGACCCAGTACTTC.

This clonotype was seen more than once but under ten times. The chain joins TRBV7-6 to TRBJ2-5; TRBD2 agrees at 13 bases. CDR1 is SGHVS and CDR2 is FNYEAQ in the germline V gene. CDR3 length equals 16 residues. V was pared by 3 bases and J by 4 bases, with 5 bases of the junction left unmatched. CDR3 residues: CASSFGTSGTPETQYF. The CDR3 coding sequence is TGTGCCAGCAGCTTCGGGACTAGCGGGACGCCAGAGACCCAGTACTTC.